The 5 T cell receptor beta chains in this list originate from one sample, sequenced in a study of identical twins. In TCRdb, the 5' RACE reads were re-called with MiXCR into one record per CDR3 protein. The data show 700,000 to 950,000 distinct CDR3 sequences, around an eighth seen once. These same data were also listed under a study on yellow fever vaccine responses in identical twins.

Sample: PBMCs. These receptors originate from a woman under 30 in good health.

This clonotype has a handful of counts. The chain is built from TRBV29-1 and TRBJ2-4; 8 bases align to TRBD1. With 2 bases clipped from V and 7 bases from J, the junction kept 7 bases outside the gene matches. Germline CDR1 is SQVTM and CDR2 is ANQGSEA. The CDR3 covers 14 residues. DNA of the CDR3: TGCAGCGTTGAACCTATACAGGGGGAGAACATTCAGTACTTC. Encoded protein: CSVEPIQGENIQYF.

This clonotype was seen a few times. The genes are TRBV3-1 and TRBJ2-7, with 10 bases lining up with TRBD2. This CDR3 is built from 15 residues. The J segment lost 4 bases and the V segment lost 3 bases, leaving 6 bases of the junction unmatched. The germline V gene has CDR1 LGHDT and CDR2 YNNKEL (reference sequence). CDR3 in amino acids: CASSQAASGRYEQYF. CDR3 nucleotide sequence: TGTGCCAGCAGCCAGGCCGCTAGCGGGAGATACGAGCAGTACTTC.

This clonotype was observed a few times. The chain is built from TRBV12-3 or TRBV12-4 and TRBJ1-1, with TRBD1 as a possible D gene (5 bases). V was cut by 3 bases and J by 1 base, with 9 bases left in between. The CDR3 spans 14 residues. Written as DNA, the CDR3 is TGTGCCAGCAGTTTCAGGGAGGGGAACACTGAAGCTTTCTTT. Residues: CASSFREGNTEAFF.

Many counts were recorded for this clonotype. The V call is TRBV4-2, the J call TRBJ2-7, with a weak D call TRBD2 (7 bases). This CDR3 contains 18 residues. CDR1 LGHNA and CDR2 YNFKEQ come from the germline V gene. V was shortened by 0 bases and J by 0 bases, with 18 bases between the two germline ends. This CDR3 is CASSQDRGASANSYEQYF. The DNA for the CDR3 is TGTGCCAGCAGCCAAGATCGGGGGGCTAGCGCAAACTCCTACGAGCAGTACTTC.

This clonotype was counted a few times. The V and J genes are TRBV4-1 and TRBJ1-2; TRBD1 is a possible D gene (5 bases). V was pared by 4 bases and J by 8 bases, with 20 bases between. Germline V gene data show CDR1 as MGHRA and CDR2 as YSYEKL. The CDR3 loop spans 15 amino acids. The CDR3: CASSPRVRGVRGYTF. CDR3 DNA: TGCGCCAGCAGCCCCCGCGTTCGAGGGGTAAGGGGCTACACCTTC.